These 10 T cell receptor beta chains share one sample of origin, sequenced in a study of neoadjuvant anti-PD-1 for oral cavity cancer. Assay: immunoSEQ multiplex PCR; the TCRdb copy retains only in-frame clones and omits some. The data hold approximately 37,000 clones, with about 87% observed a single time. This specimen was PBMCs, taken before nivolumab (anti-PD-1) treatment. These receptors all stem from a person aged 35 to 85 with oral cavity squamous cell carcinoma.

In DNA form, the CDR3 reads TGCGCCAGCCAGGGGCAAAGCACAGATACGCAGTATTTT. Translation gives CASQGQSTDTQYF. The genes are TRBV10-1 and TRBJ2-3, with a possible D match to TRBD1 (6 bases). In germline, CDR1 is WNHNN, CDR2 SYGVQD (reference sequence). This CDR3 is built from 13 residues. Trimming cost V 8 bases and J 0 bases, with 9 bases left between them.

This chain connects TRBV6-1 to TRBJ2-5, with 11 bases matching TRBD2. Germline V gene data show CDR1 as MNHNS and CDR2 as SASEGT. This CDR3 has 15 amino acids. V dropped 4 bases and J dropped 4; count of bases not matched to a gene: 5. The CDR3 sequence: CASSGGSGGAETQYF. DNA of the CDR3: TGTGCCAGCAGTGGGGGTAGCGGGGGGGCAGAGACCCAGTACTTC.

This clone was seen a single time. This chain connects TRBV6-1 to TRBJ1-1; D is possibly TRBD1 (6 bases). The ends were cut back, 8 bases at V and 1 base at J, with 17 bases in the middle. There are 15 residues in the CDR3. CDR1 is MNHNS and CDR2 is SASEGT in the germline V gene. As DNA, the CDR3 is TGTGCCAGCGGTGGGGCAGGGGACCCGAACACTGAAGCTTTCTTT. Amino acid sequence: CASGGAGDPNTEAFF.

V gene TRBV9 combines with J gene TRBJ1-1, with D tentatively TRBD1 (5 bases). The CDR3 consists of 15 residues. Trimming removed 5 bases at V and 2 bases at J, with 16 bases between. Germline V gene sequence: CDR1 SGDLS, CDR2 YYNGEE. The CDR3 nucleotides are TGTGCCAGCAGAACGGACACGGGGCCAAACACTGAAGCTTTCTTT. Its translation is CASRTDTGPNTEAFF. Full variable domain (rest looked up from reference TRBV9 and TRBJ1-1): DSGVTQTPKHLITATGQRVTLRCSPRSGDLSVYWYQQSLDQGLQFLIQYYNGEERAKGNILERFSAQQFPDLHSELNLSSLELGDSALYFCASRTDTGPNTEAFFGQGTRLTVV.

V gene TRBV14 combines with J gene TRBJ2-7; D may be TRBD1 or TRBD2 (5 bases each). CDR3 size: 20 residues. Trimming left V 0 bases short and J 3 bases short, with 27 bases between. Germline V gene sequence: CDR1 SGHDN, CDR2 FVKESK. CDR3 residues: CASSQDYASGPPTPFYEQYF. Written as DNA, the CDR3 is TGTGCCAGCAGCCAAGATTACGCCTCGGGACCCCCTACCCCTTTCTACGAGCAGTACTTC.

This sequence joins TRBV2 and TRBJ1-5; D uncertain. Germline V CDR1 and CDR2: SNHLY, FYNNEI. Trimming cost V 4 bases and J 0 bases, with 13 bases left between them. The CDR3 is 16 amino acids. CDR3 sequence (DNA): TGTGCCAGCAGTGGCGGAGGATCATATAGCAATCAGCCCCAGCATTTT. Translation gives CASSGGGSYSNQPQHF.

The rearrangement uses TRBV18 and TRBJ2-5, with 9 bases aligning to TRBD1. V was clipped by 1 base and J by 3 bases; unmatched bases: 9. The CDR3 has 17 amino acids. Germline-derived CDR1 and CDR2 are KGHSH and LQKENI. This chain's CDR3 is CASSPRDRAQGEETQYF. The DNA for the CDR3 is TGTGCCAGCTCACCACGGGACAGGGCCCAAGGGGAAGAGACCCAGTACTTC.

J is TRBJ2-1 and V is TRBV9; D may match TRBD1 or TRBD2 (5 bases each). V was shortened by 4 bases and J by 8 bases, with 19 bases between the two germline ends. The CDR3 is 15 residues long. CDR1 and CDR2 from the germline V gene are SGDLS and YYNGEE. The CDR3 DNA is TGTGCCAGCAGCTCTCCGAGGGGTCTGGCGCATGAGCAGTTCTTC. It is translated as CASSSPRGLAHEQFF.

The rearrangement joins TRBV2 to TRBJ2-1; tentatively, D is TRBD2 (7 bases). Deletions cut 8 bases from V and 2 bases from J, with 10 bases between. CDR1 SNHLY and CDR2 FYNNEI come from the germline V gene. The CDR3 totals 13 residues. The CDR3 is CASGGGPYNEQFF. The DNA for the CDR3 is TGTGCCAGCGGGGGGGGCCCCTACAATGAGCAGTTCTTC.

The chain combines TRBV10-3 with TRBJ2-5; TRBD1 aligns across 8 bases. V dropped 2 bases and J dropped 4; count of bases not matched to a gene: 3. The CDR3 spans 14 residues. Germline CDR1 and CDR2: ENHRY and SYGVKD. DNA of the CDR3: TGTGCCATCAGTGAGCCGGGGACAGGAGAGACCCAGTACTTC. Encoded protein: CAISEPGTGETQYF.